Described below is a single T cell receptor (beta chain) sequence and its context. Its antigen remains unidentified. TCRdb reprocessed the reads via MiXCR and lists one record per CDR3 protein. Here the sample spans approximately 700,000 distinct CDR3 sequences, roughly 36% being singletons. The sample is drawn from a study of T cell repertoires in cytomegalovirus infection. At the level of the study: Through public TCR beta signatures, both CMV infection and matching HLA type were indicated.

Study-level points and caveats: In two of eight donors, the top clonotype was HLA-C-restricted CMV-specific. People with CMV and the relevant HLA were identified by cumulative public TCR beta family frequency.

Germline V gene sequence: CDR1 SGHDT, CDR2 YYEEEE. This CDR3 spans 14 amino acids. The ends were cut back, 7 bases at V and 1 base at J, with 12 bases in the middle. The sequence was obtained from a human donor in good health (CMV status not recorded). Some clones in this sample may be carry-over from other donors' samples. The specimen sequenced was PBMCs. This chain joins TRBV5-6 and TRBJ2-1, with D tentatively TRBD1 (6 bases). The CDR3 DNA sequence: TGTGCCAGCCGCCGCAGGGGTTCCTACAATGAGCAGTTCTTC. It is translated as CASRRRGSYNEQFF.